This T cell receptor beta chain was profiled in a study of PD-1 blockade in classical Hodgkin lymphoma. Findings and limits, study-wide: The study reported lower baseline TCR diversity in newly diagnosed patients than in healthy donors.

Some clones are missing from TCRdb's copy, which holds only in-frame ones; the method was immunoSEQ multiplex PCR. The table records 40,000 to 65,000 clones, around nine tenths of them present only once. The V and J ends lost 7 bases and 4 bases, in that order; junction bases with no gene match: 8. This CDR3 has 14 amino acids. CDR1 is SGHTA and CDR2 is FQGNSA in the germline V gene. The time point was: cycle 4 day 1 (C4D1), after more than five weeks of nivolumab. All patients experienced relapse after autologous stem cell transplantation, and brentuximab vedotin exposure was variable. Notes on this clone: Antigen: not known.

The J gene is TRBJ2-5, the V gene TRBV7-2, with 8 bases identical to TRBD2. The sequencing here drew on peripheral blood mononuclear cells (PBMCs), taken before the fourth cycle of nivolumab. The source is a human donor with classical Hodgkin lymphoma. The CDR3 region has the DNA TGTGCCAGCAATCGGGGGGGTTCCGCAGAGACCCAGTACTTC. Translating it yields CASNRGGSAETQYF.